These T cell receptor beta chains were read from a single sample in a study of blood T cells in healthy people across ages. Each CDR3 protein is one row after TCRdb ran MiXCR on the 5' RACE reads. This table has hundreds of thousands of distinct CDR3 sequences, 44% appearing once. Input material: blood. All receptors come from a man in his sixties in good health. Both conserved end residues are part of each CDR3. The D gene is left open where the match is weak.

D	V	J	CDR3
NA	TRBV27	TRBJ1-2	CASSPQGADGYTF
NA	TRBV20-1	TRBJ1-4	CSARKDSGVGEKLFF
NA	TRBV12-3/TRBV12-4	TRBJ2-7	CTSTPGHQNYEQYF
TRBD2	TRBV20-1	TRBJ2-1	CSAIQAGGRHEQFF
NA	TRBV20-1	TRBJ1-1	CSARSPGSGTEAFF
TRBD2	TRBV7-3	TRBJ2-3	CASSPSGGLTDTQYF
NA	TRBV20-1	TRBJ2-7	CSARSEVTYEQYF
NA	TRBV12-3/TRBV12-4	TRBJ2-1	CASSLLGSGLHNEQFF
NA	TRBV20-1	TRBJ2-7	CSARVPGLHSYEQYF
NA	TRBV5-1	TRBJ1-2	CANSLGTQGYGYTF
TRBD1	TRBV29-1	TRBJ1-2	CSVGQGEGYGYTF
TRBD2	TRBV2	TRBJ2-5	CASSGASGGGETQYF
NA	TRBV12-3/TRBV12-4	TRBJ2-7	CASSLGGAVGNEQYF
TRBD1	TRBV2	TRBJ2-7	CASRTDRGSGEQYF
TRBD1	TRBV4-1	TRBJ2-6	CASSPAGQVSGANVLTF
NA	TRBV25-1	TRBJ1-3	CASSEGGYTIYF
NA	TRBV12-3/TRBV12-4	TRBJ2-5	CASSFDRFFYEQYF
NA	TRBV12-3/TRBV12-4	TRBJ2-7	CASSLGHGQTYEQYF
NA	TRBV3-1	NA	CASSPVEVTYNEQYF
NA	TRBV14	TRBJ1-2	CASSQDLAGLYGYTF
NA	TRBV4-1	TRBJ2-5	CASSQAGSPGETQYF
NA	TRBV5-6	TRBJ1-2	CASSRDRLMYYGCTF
NA	TRBV4-3	TRBJ1-4	CASSLAGGKEKLFF
TRBD2	TRBV6-5	NA	CASSYGGGRIYEQYF
TRBD1	TRBV6-5	TRBJ2-4	CASSSRTGEYF
NA	TRBV28	TRBJ1-2	CASQTGGQGNYGYTF
TRBD2	TRBV20-1	TRBJ2-3	CSARDSGLAGSVDTQYF
TRBD2	TRBV20-1	TRBJ2-1	CSATSGTSYNEQFF
NA	TRBV6-4	TRBJ1-2	CAIPRWGARENGYTF
NA	TRBV6-6	TRBJ2-5	CASRPGGPYQETQYF
TRBD1	TRBV12-3/TRBV12-4	TRBJ2-7	CASSQTGVSYEQYF
NA	TRBV7-8	TRBJ2-1	CASTLKGLLSNEQFF
NA	TRBV10-3	TRBJ1-1	CAISEQGPYDNTEAFF
TRBD1	TRBV27	TRBJ2-1	CASSRTGSFEQFF
NA	TRBV20-1	TRBJ2-2	CSAQKGLNTGELFF
TRBD1	TRBV12-3/TRBV12-4	TRBJ1-5	CASQNGRGHQPQHF
NA	TRBV2	TRBJ2-5	CASRDLVETQYF
TRBD1	TRBV30	TRBJ2-7	CAYTTGSADEQYF
TRBD2	TRBV3-1	TRBJ2-3	CASSLSSGGKSDTQYF
NA	TRBV7-2	TRBJ1-2	CASREWGLSYYGYTF
NA	TRBV7-8	TRBJ2-1	CVSSFSGQTTRYNEQFF
TRBD1	TRBV20-1	TRBJ2-7	CSAGQQGTSYEQYF
NA	TRBV5-1	TRBJ2-7	CASSPRWASCEQYF
NA	TRBV6-1	TRBJ1-4	CASSDRENEKLFF
NA	TRBV21-1	TRBJ2-7	CASSEKLGQSTYEQYF
NA	TRBV4-1	TRBJ2-7	CASSREDGTYEQYF